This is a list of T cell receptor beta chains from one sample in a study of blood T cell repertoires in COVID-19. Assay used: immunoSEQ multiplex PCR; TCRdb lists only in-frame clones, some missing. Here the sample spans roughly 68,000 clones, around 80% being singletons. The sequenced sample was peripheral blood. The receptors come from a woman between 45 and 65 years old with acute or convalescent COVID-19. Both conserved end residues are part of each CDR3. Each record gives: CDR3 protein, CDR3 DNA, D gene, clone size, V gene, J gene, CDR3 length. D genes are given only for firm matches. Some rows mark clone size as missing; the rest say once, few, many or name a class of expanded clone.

CDR3aa: CASSPAGRTDSPLHF
CDR3nt: TGTGCCAGCTCACCAGCAGGGCGAACGGATTCACCCCTCCACTTT
d_gene: NA
abundance: NA
v_gene: TRBV18
j_gene: TRBJ1-6
len: 15

CDR3aa: CASSPGASYGGQPQHF
CDR3nt: TGCGCCAGCAGCCCAGGGGCCTCATATGGGGGTCAGCCCCAGCATTTT
d_gene: NA
abundance: NA
v_gene: TRBV5-1
j_gene: TRBJ1-5
len: 16

CDR3aa: CASSQMTGIGNTIYF
CDR3nt: TGTGCCAGCAGCCAAATGACAGGGATCGGAAACACCATATATTTT
d_gene: TRBD1
abundance: NA
v_gene: TRBV7-9
j_gene: TRBJ1-3
len: 15

CDR3aa: CSVEKQGNTEAFF
CDR3nt: TGCAGCGTTGAAAAACAGGGGAACACTGAAGCTTTCTTT
d_gene: NA
abundance: NA
v_gene: TRBV29-1
j_gene: TRBJ1-1
len: 13

CDR3aa: CASSPSGGPKETQYF
CDR3nt: TGTGCCAGCAGCCCCTCGGGAGGACCGAAAGAGACCCAGTACTTC
d_gene: TRBD2
abundance: NA
v_gene: TRBV7-9
j_gene: TRBJ2-5
len: 15

CDR3aa: CASSLSGTPAYEQYF
CDR3nt: TGTGCCAGCAGCCTAAGTGGGACACCGGCCTACGAGCAGTACTTC
d_gene: NA
abundance: NA
v_gene: TRBV3-1/TRBV3-2
j_gene: TRBJ2-7
len: 15

CDR3aa: CAWSGQSYNEQFF
CDR3nt: TGTGCCTGGAGTGGACAGTCATACAATGAGCAGTTCTTC
d_gene: NA
abundance: NA
v_gene: TRBV30
j_gene: TRBJ2-1
len: 13

CDR3aa: CASSQGTSGEQFF
CDR3nt: TGTGCCAGCAGCCAAGGGACTAGCGGGGAGCAGTTCTTC
d_gene: TRBD2
abundance: NA
v_gene: TRBV3-1/TRBV3-2
j_gene: TRBJ2-1
len: 13

CDR3aa: CASSRGLGTETQYF
CDR3nt: TGCGCCAGCAGCAGGGGACTAGGAACGGAGACCCAGTACTTC
d_gene: TRBD2
abundance: NA
v_gene: TRBV5-1
j_gene: TRBJ2-5
len: 14

CDR3aa: CASSIDGGSQADTQYF
CDR3nt: TGTGCCAGTAGTATAGACGGAGGGTCTCAAGCAGATACGCAGTATTTT
d_gene: NA
abundance: NA
v_gene: TRBV19
j_gene: TRBJ2-3
len: 16

CDR3aa: CASSARLAAGTNEQFF
CDR3nt: TGTGCCAGCAGCGCCCGGTTAGCGGCCGGGACCAATGAGCAGTTCTTC
d_gene: NA
abundance: NA
v_gene: TRBV5-8
j_gene: TRBJ2-1
len: 16

CDR3aa: CASRFSVSELTDTQYF
CDR3nt: TGTGCCAGCAGATTTAGCGTTTCCGAACTCACAGATACGCAGTATTTT
d_gene: NA
abundance: NA
v_gene: TRBV5-6
j_gene: TRBJ2-3
len: 16

CDR3aa: CASSPASGLYNEQFF
CDR3nt: TGTGCCAGCAGTCCCGCCTCTGGGCTGTACAATGAGCAGTTCTTC
d_gene: NA
abundance: NA
v_gene: TRBV28
j_gene: TRBJ2-1
len: 15

CDR3aa: CARSPPLPAGKETQYF
CDR3nt: TGTGCCAGAAGCCCACCGTTGCCAGCGGGGAAAGAGACCCAGTACTTC
d_gene: TRBD2
abundance: NA
v_gene: TRBV5-3
j_gene: TRBJ2-5
len: 16

CDR3aa: CASSSWSAGEDTQYF
CDR3nt: TGTGCCAGCAGTTCCTGGTCGGCGGGAGAGGATACGCAGTATTTT
d_gene: TRBD2
abundance: once
v_gene: TRBV6-5
j_gene: TRBJ2-3
len: 15

CDR3aa: CAWSQTGWLFF
CDR3nt: TGTGCCTGGAGCCAAACAGGGTGGCTGTTTTTT
d_gene: NA
abundance: NA
v_gene: TRBV30
j_gene: TRBJ2-2
len: 11

CDR3aa: CASSGNDRGNEKLFF
CDR3nt: TGTGCCAGCAGTGGAAACGACAGGGGAAATGAAAAACTGTTTTTT
d_gene: TRBD1
abundance: NA
v_gene: TRBV28
j_gene: TRBJ1-4
len: 15

CDR3aa: CASSVRLAGYNEQFF
CDR3nt: TGTGCCAGCAGCGTAAGACTAGCGGGATACAATGAGCAGTTCTTC
d_gene: TRBD2
abundance: NA
v_gene: TRBV9
j_gene: TRBJ2-1
len: 15

CDR3aa: CSASRGDLGLGYTF
CDR3nt: TGCAGTGCTAGTAGGGGTGACCTCGGATTAGGCTACACCTTC
d_gene: NA
abundance: NA
v_gene: TRBV20-1
j_gene: TRBJ1-2
len: 14

CDR3aa: CASSWTSGSYEQYF
CDR3nt: TGTGCCAGCAGCTGGACTAGCGGTTCCTACGAGCAGTACTTC
d_gene: TRBD2
abundance: NA
v_gene: TRBV5-5
j_gene: TRBJ2-7
len: 14

CDR3aa: CASGSRQKGYTF
CDR3nt: TGTGCTAGTGGTTCACGACAGAAGGGCTACACCTTC
d_gene: NA
abundance: few
v_gene: TRBV12-5
j_gene: TRBJ1-2
len: 12

CDR3aa: CASSPLENSPLHF
CDR3nt: TGTGCCAGCAGCCCACTGGAGAATTCACCCCTCCACTTT
d_gene: NA
abundance: NA
v_gene: TRBV6-5
j_gene: TRBJ1-6
len: 13

CDR3aa: CASNDSGQGFYGYTF
CDR3nt: TGTGCCAGCAACGACTCGGGACAGGGGTTTTATGGCTACACCTTC
d_gene: TRBD1
abundance: NA
v_gene: TRBV28
j_gene: TRBJ1-2
len: 15

CDR3aa: CSADRTGGYGYTF
CDR3nt: TGCAGCGCCGACAGGACAGGAGGTTATGGCTACACCTTC
d_gene: TRBD1
abundance: NA
v_gene: TRBV29-1
j_gene: TRBJ1-2
len: 13

CDR3aa: CASTATLRSSYEQYF
CDR3nt: TGTGCCAGCACCGCAACCTTACGGAGCTCCTACGAGCAGTACTTC
d_gene: NA
abundance: NA
v_gene: TRBV28
j_gene: TRBJ2-7
len: 15

CDR3aa: CSAPVLNEQYF
CDR3nt: TGCAGTGCTCCCGTTCTAAACGAGCAGTACTTC
d_gene: NA
abundance: NA
v_gene: TRBV20-1
j_gene: TRBJ2-7
len: 11

CDR3aa: CASLAPLAGGPREQFF
CDR3nt: TGTGCCAGCCTCGCCCCTCTGGCGGGAGGGCCCCGGGAGCAGTTCTTC
d_gene: TRBD2
abundance: few
v_gene: TRBV28
j_gene: TRBJ2-1
len: 16

CDR3aa: CASQSRTGGGTEAFF
CDR3nt: TGTGCCAGCCAAAGTAGGACAGGCGGGGGGACTGAAGCTTTCTTT
d_gene: TRBD1
abundance: NA
v_gene: TRBV2
j_gene: TRBJ1-1
len: 15

CDR3aa: CASSTSGSFGETQYF
CDR3nt: TGTGCCAGTAGTACGAGCGGGAGTTTCGGAGAGACCCAGTACTTC
d_gene: TRBD2
abundance: NA
v_gene: TRBV19
j_gene: TRBJ2-5
len: 15

CDR3aa: CATSRVPAEGYTF
CDR3nt: TGTGCCACCAGCAGAGTCCCAGCGGAGGGCTACACCTTC
d_gene: NA
abundance: once
v_gene: TRBV15
j_gene: TRBJ1-2
len: 13

CDR3aa: CASSSEGRLQFF
CDR3nt: TGTGCCAGCAGTTCGGAGGGCCGATTGCAGTTCTTC
d_gene: NA
abundance: NA
v_gene: TRBV2
j_gene: TRBJ2-1
len: 12

CDR3aa: CASSVARSTYNEQFF
CDR3nt: TGTGCCAGTAGTGTCGCACGGTCTACCTACAATGAGCAGTTCTTC
d_gene: NA
abundance: NA
v_gene: TRBV19
j_gene: TRBJ2-1
len: 15

CDR3aa: CASRIGGSTEAFF
CDR3nt: TGTGCCAGTAGGATCGGGGGATCCACTGAAGCTTTCTTT
d_gene: NA
abundance: NA
v_gene: TRBV19
j_gene: TRBJ1-1
len: 13

CDR3aa: CASSLGRGAADTQYF
CDR3nt: TGCGCCAGCAGCCTTGGACGGGGGGCAGCAGATACGCAGTATTTT
d_gene: NA
abundance: NA
v_gene: TRBV5-1
j_gene: TRBJ2-3
len: 15

CDR3aa: CASSLSITKLGSGEQYF
CDR3nt: TGTGCCAGCAGTTTATCTATTACTAAATTGGGGTCGGGAGAGCAGTACTTC
d_gene: NA
abundance: NA
v_gene: TRBV27
j_gene: TRBJ2-7
len: 17

CDR3aa: CASSLGRRETQYF
CDR3nt: TGTGCCAGCAGCTTAGGGAGGCGGGAGACCCAGTACTTC
d_gene: NA
abundance: once
v_gene: TRBV7-6
j_gene: TRBJ2-5
len: 13

CDR3aa: CASSVSQAYNSPLHF
CDR3nt: TGTGCCAGCAGCGTGAGTCAGGCCTATAATTCACCCCTCCACTTT
d_gene: NA
abundance: NA
v_gene: TRBV9
j_gene: TRBJ1-6
len: 15

CDR3aa: CAWSVQSVNTGELFF
CDR3nt: TGTGCCTGGAGTGTACAATCTGTCAACACCGGGGAGCTGTTTTTT
d_gene: NA
abundance: NA
v_gene: TRBV30
j_gene: TRBJ2-2
len: 15

CDR3aa: CAWNPMGSAAETQYF
CDR3nt: TGTGCCTGGAACCCTATGGGGAGTGCAGCGGAGACCCAGTACTTC
d_gene: NA
abundance: NA
v_gene: TRBV30
j_gene: TRBJ2-5
len: 15

CDR3aa: CSASGTGAMLATEAFF
CDR3nt: TGCAGCGCTTCCGGGACAGGGGCCATGTTGGCCACTGAAGCTTTCTTT
d_gene: TRBD1
abundance: NA
v_gene: TRBV29-1
j_gene: TRBJ1-1
len: 16

CDR3aa: CASSVVGTGGLNTEAFF
CDR3nt: TGTGCCAGCAGCGTAGTAGGGACAGGGGGTCTAAACACTGAAGCTTTCTTT
d_gene: TRBD1
abundance: NA
v_gene: TRBV9
j_gene: TRBJ1-1
len: 17

CDR3aa: CASSLVRKETQYF
CDR3nt: TGTGCCAGCAGCTTGGTCAGAAAAGAGACCCAGTACTTC
d_gene: NA
abundance: NA
v_gene: TRBV7-3
j_gene: TRBJ2-5
len: 13

CDR3aa: CASSATGTSYEQYF
CDR3nt: TGTGCCAGCAGTGCAACAGGGACATCCTACGAGCAGTACTTC
d_gene: NA
abundance: NA
v_gene: TRBV27
j_gene: TRBJ2-7
len: 14